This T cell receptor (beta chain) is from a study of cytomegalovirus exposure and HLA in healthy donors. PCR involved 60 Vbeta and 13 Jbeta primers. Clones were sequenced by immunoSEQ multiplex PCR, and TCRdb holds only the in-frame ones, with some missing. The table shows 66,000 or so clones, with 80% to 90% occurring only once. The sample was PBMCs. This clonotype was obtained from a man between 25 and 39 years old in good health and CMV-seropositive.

The CDR3 protein is CASSLGGSETQYF. The CDR3 DNA reads TGCGCCAGCAGCTTGGGGGGCAGTGAGACCCAGTACTTC. The V call is TRBV5-1, the J call TRBJ2-5; TRBD1 is a possible D gene (5 bases). This CDR3 is 13 amino acids long. Trimming shortened V by 0 bases and J by 5 bases, and 8 bases separated the two germline ends. The germline V gene has CDR1 SGHRS and CDR2 YFSETQ.